The text below deals with one T cell receptor beta chain. Its matching antigen is unknown. The sample belongs to a study of T cell responses to AZD1222 COVID-19 vaccine. Study-wide findings and caveats: Mostly white British, mostly female donors; authors suggested clonal diversity may be underestimated.

The V gene lost 1 base and the J gene lost 2 bases, with 13 bases spanning the gap. Per germline, CDR1 SGHRS and CDR2 YFSETQ. This CDR3 contains 15 residues. Only in-frame clones appear in the TCRdb table, and some are missing; sequencing was by immunoSEQ multiplex PCR. The table lists some 120,000 clones, approximately 88% of them singletons. The sequence came from an adult in good health. The V and J genes are TRBV5-1 and TRBJ2-7; TRBD1 or TRBD2 may be the D gene (5 bases each). The sequencing used peripheral blood, collected on day 0 of AZD1222 vaccination. The CDR3 is CASSLLGLGAYEQYF. The CDR3 coding sequence is TGCGCCAGCAGCTTGTTAGGGCTGGGGGCCTACGAGCAGTACTTC.